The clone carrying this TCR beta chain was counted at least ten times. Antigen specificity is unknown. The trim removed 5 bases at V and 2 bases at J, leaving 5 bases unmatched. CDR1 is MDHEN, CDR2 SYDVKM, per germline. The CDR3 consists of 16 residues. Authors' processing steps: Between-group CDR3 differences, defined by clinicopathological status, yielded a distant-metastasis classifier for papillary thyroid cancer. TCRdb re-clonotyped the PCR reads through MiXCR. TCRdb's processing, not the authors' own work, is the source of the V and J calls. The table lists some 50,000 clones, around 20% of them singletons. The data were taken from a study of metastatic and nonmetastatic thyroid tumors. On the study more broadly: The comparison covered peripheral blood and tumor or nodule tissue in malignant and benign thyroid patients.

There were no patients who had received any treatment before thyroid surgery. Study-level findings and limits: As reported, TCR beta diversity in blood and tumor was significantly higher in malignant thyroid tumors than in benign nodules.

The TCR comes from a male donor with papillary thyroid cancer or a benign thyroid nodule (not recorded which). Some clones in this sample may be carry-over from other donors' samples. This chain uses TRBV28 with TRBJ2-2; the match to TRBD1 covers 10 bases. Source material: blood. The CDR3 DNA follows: TGTGCCAGCAGTCCATCGACAGGGGGCAACACCGGGGAGCTGTTTTTT. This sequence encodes CASSPSTGGNTGELFF.